This is a list of T cell receptor beta chains from one sample in a study of T cell clones after liver transplantation. Produced via immunoSEQ multiplex PCR; TCRdb's table is partial and in-frame only. Of 98,000 or so clones detected, about 81% appear once; the ten largest clones hold 0.99%. Sample: CD4+ T cells from blood, taken before liver transplant. These receptor sequences come from a human donor who received a liver transplant. The CDR3 runs from the conserved cysteine through the conserved F or W. Each record gives: V gene, J gene, D gene, clone size, CDR3 protein, CDR3 DNA. D genes are given only for firm matches. Size is omitted from some rows. Given values are once, few, many or a class for expanded clones.

v_call: TRBV10-3
j_call: TRBJ1-1
d_call: TRBD1
clone_size: NA
cdr3_aa: CAISPQGGTGTLAFF
cdr3_nt: TGTGCCATCAGTCCCCAGGGGGGGACAGGGACGTTAGCTTTCTTT

v_call: TRBV23-1
j_call: TRBJ1-5
d_call: NA
clone_size: NA
cdr3_aa: CASSQIPFGQPQHF
cdr3_nt: TGCGCCAGCAGTCAAATACCCTTTGGGCAGCCCCAGCATTTT

v_call: TRBV11-2
j_call: TRBJ2-5
d_call: NA
clone_size: NA
cdr3_aa: CASSLGGGGHQETQYF
cdr3_nt: TGTGCCAGCAGCTTAGGTGGCGGGGGCCACCAAGAGACCCAGTACTTC

v_call: TRBV7-9
j_call: TRBJ2-7
d_call: TRBD1
clone_size: few
cdr3_aa: CASSANSGTGTYEQYF
cdr3_nt: TGTGCCAGCAGCGCCAATTCCGGGACAGGAACCTACGAGCAGTACTTC

v_call: TRBV11-1
j_call: TRBJ2-7
d_call: NA
clone_size: NA
cdr3_aa: CASSRRVAYEQYF
cdr3_nt: TGTGCCAGCAGCCGCAGGGTCGCCTACGAGCAGTACTTC

v_call: TRBV19
j_call: TRBJ2-6
d_call: TRBD1
clone_size: NA
cdr3_aa: CASSLGQGASGANVLTF
cdr3_nt: TGTGCCAGTAGTCTAGGACAGGGGGCGTCTGGGGCCAACGTCCTGACTTTC

v_call: TRBV6-1
j_call: TRBJ1-4
d_call: NA
clone_size: NA
cdr3_aa: CASSEEGRHPNEKLFF
cdr3_nt: TGTGCCAGCAGTGAAGAAGGACGGCACCCGAATGAAAAACTGTTTTTT

v_call: TRBV7-2
j_call: TRBJ2-7
d_call: NA
clone_size: NA
cdr3_aa: CASSPRGANNEQYF
cdr3_nt: TGTGCCAGCAGCCCCCGGGGGGCGAACAACGAGCAGTACTTC

v_call: TRBV7-8
j_call: TRBJ2-2
d_call: NA
clone_size: NA
cdr3_aa: CASSLPTRVELFF
cdr3_nt: TGTGCCAGCAGCTTACCAACCCGGGTGGAGCTGTTTTTT

v_call: TRBV28
j_call: TRBJ1-1
d_call: TRBD1
clone_size: NA
cdr3_aa: CASSPQGGVMTEAFF
cdr3_nt: TGTGCCAGCAGCCCCCAGGGGGGTGTAATGACTGAAGCTTTCTTT

v_call: TRBV19
j_call: TRBJ2-7
d_call: TRBD2
clone_size: NA
cdr3_aa: CASSGTSGRYEQYF
cdr3_nt: TGTGCCAGTAGTGGAACTAGCGGACGCTACGAGCAGTACTTC

v_call: TRBV9
j_call: TRBJ1-4
d_call: TRBD1
clone_size: NA
cdr3_aa: CASSVGTGSSNEKLFF
cdr3_nt: TGTGCCAGCAGCGTAGGGACAGGGAGCTCTAATGAAAAACTGTTTTTT

v_call: TRBV19
j_call: TRBJ1-2
d_call: TRBD1
clone_size: NA
cdr3_aa: CASSIGRGYGYTF
cdr3_nt: TGTGCCAGTAGTATCGGCAGGGGGTATGGCTACACCTTC

v_call: TRBV28
j_call: TRBJ1-2
d_call: TRBD1
clone_size: NA
cdr3_aa: CASSPGQAVGYGYTF
cdr3_nt: TGTGCCAGCAGCCCCGGACAGGCCGTCGGATATGGCTACACCTTC

v_call: TRBV9
j_call: TRBJ1-2
d_call: NA
clone_size: NA
cdr3_aa: CASSPPQGYGYTF
cdr3_nt: TGTGCCAGCAGCCCACCCCAGGGGTATGGCTACACCTTC

v_call: TRBV7-9
j_call: TRBJ1-1
d_call: NA
clone_size: NA
cdr3_aa: CASSLSGGETEAFF
cdr3_nt: TGTGCCAGCAGCCTGAGTGGGGGTGAAACTGAAGCTTTCTTT

v_call: TRBV5-3
j_call: TRBJ2-2
d_call: NA
clone_size: NA
cdr3_aa: CARSSPREYHTGELFF
cdr3_nt: TGTGCCAGAAGCTCACCCCGGGAGTATCACACCGGGGAGCTGTTTTTT

v_call: TRBV18
j_call: TRBJ1-5
d_call: TRBD1
clone_size: NA
cdr3_aa: CASSPETGGNQPQHF
cdr3_nt: TGTGCCAGCTCACCTGAGACAGGGGGCAATCAGCCCCAGCATTTT

v_call: TRBV27
j_call: TRBJ1-5
d_call: TRBD1
clone_size: once
cdr3_aa: CASRTGGQPQHF
cdr3_nt: TGTGCCAGCAGGACAGGGGGCCAGCCCCAGCATTTT

v_call: TRBV13
j_call: TRBJ1-4
d_call: NA
clone_size: NA
cdr3_aa: CASSFRSGAAGGEKLFF
cdr3_nt: TGTGCCAGCAGCTTCCGATCTGGGGCAGCGGGGGGTGAAAAACTGTTTTTT

v_call: TRBV28
j_call: TRBJ1-2
d_call: TRBD1
clone_size: NA
cdr3_aa: CASTPGQNLPGYTF
cdr3_nt: TGTGCCAGCACCCCGGGACAGAATTTACCGGGCTACACCTTC

v_call: TRBV18
j_call: TRBJ1-1
d_call: TRBD1
clone_size: NA
cdr3_aa: CASSLPDRANTEAFF
cdr3_nt: TGTGCCAGCTCACTCCCTGACAGGGCAAACACTGAAGCTTTCTTT